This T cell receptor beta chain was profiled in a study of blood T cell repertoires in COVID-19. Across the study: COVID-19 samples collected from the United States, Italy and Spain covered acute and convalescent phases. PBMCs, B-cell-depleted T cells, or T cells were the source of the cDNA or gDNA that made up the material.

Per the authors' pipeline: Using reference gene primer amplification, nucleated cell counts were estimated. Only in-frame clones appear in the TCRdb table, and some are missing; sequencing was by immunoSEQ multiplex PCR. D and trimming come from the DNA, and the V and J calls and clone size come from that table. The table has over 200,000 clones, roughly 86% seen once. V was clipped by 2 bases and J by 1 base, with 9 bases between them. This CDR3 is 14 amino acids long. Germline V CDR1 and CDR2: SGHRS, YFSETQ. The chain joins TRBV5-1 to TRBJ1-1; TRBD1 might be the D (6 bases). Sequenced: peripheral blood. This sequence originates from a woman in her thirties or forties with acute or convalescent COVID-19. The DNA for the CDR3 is TGCGCCAGCAGCTTTTGGACAGCGAACACTGAAGCTTTCTTT. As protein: CASSFWTANTEAFF.